This T cell receptor beta chain was identified during a study of cytomegalovirus exposure and HLA in healthy donors. With respect to this clone: The antigen is undetermined.

This PCR relied on a set of 60 Vbeta primers and 13 Jbeta primers. The table came from immunoSEQ multiplex PCR; TCRdb's copy has only in-frame clones and leaves some out. The sample holds 200,000 to 300,000 clones, 70% to 90% seen once. This CDR3 has 18 residues. Germline V gene data show CDR1 as LNHDA and CDR2 as SQIVND (reference sequence). Trimming shortened V by 3 bases and J by 0 bases, and 21 bases separated the two germline ends. Findings and limits, study-wide: Reportedly, fewer N-insertions than the approximately 680-donor mean appeared in an Asian-associated ancestry cluster in a later analysis.

The chain joins TRBV19 to TRBJ2-7; D might be TRBD2 (5 bases). The sample comprised PBMCs. This TCR was sampled from a woman between 40 and 55 years old in good health and CMV-seropositive. CDR3 DNA: TGTGCCAGTAGTATGGGAGTGCTAGGCGGAGCCATCTCCTACGAGCAGTACTTC. This codes for CASSMGVLGGAISYEQYF.